This paragraph reports one TCR beta chain. The data were taken from a study of blood T cell repertoires in COVID-19. Background on the study: The United States, Italy and Spain provided the acute and convalescent COVID-19 samples. T cells, B-cell-depleted T cells, or PBMCs provided the cDNA or gDNA that served as material.

Authors' processing steps: Amplification with reference gene primers provided the estimates of nucleated cell counts. The data were produced by immunoSEQ multiplex PCR, yet TCRdb's version contains in-frame clones alone and is incomplete. The DNA gave D and trimming, while V, J and clone size come from that table. The sample holds 120,000 or so clones, less than 90% seen once. The V gene's germline CDR1 is MGHDK and CDR2 SYGVNS. This CDR3 spans 17 amino acids. V was clipped by 3 bases and J by 4 bases; unmatched bases: 13. This chain uses TRBV25-1 with TRBJ1-2, with 8 bases lining up with TRBD1. Sample: peripheral blood. This TCR was recovered from a man at least 80 years old with active or convalescent COVID-19. DNA of the CDR3: TGTGCCAGCAGTGAGAGGGGTCAGGGGGCGGCGGTCTATGGCTACACCTTC. This gives the protein CASSERGQGAAVYGYTF.